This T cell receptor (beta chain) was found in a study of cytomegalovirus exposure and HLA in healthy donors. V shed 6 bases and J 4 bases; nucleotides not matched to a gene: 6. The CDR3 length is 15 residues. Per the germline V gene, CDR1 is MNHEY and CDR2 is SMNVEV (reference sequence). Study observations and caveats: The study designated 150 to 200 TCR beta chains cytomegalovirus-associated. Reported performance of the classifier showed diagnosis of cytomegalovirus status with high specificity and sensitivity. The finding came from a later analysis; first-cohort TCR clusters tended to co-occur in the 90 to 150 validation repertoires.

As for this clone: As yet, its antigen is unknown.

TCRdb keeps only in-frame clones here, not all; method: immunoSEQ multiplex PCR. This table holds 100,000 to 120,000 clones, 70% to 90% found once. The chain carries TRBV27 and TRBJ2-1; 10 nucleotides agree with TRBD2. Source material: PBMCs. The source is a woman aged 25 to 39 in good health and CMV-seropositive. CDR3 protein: CASSPGTSVYNEQFF. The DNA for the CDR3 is TGTGCCAGCAGCCCAGGGACTAGCGTATACAATGAGCAGTTCTTC.